Listed here are 26 T cell receptor beta chains from one sample, sequenced in a study of early T cells in non-severe SARS-CoV-2 infection. TCRdb itself ran the 5' RACE reads through MiXCR, one entry per CDR3 protein. The sample lists about 27,000 distinct CDR3 sequences, 2.5% to 3.5% occurring once. The specimen was whole blood. The receptors shown here come from an adult who was a healthcare worker with PCR-confirmed SARS-CoV-2 infection or an uninfected control (not recorded which).

In its sample, this clonotype ranks as medium-sized (0.01 to 0.1%). V usage is TRBV10-1 and J usage is TRBJ1-1; a possible D gene is TRBD1 (5 bases). The CDR3 is 13 residues long. V lost 5 bases, J lost 8 bases, and 15 bases lay in between. Germline CDR1 WNHNN, CDR2 SYGVQD (reference sequence). The CDR3 loop is CASSPGTPGEAFF. CDR3 coding DNA: TGCGCCAGCAGTCCCGGGACCCCGGGGGAAGCTTTCTTT.

This clonotype was seen ten or more times. The CDR3 sequence is CASSYREDRTYNEKLFF. CDR3 nucleotides: TGTGCCAGCAGTTACCGTGAGGACAGAACGTATAATGAAAAACTGTTTTTT. This rearrangement joins TRBV6-5 to TRBJ1-4; D perhaps matches TRBD1 (6 bases). Per germline, CDR1 MNHEY and CDR2 SVGAGI. The CDR3 sequence is 17 residues long. The V and J ends lost 2 bases and 4 bases respectively, with 17 bases between them.

Ten or more counts support this clonotype. The CDR3 DNA sequence: TGTGCCAGCAGTTTCGCACCGGGACAGGGGGCGACTGAAGCTTTCTTT. It translates to CASSFAPGQGATEAFF. This chain joins TRBV6-6 and TRBJ1-1; TRBD1 agrees at 12 bases. J lost 5 bases, V lost 4 bases, and 8 bases had no gene match. This CDR3 is 16 amino acids long. Per germline, CDR1 MNHNY and CDR2 SVGAGI (reference sequence).

In its sample, this clonotype was seen many times. This chain connects TRBV10-2 to TRBJ2-3; D possibly corresponds to TRBD1 (5 bases). The CDR3 has 18 amino acids. Germline lookup yields CDR1 WSHSY and CDR2 SAAADI. V shed 6 bases and J shed 0 bases, with 22 bases lying between them. This chain's CDR3 is CASSLIGAQSASTDTQYF. CDR3 nucleotides: TGCGCCAGCAGCCTAATTGGGGCCCAGTCGGCTAGCACAGATACGCAGTATTTT.

There are many counts of this clonotype. This chain connects TRBV27 to TRBJ2-7; TRBD2 matches 9 bases. Germline V gene sequence: CDR1 MNHEY, CDR2 SMNVEV (reference sequence). This CDR3 has 16 residues. Trimming at V came to 5 bases and at J to 1 base, leaving 9 bases not matched to a gene. The CDR3, as DNA: TGTGCCAGCAGTCGAAGTAGCGGGGGCACATCCTACGAGCAGTACGTC. This sequence encodes CASSRSSGGTSYEQYV.

This clonotype was counted many times. V and J are TRBV6-1 and TRBJ2-1; D possibly corresponds to TRBD2 (6 bases). The germline gives CDR1 MNHNS, CDR2 SASEGT. The ends were cut back, 0 bases at V and 0 bases at J, with 6 bases in the middle. The CDR3 has 15 amino acids. DNA for the CDR3: TGTGCCAGCAGTGAAGCTAGCGGCTCCTACAATGAGCAGTTCTTC. It translates to CASSEASGSYNEQFF.

At least ten counts were recorded for this clonotype. The chain carries TRBV4-2 and TRBJ1-4, with D maybe TRBD1 (5 bases). The CDR3 is 15 amino acids. V shed 4 bases and J shed 5 bases, with 14 bases lying between them. Per germline, CDR1 LGHNA and CDR2 YNFKEQ. The CDR3 loop is CASSPTRGSNEKLFF. The DNA of the CDR3 is TGTGCCAGCAGCCCAACGAGGGGATCAAATGAAAAACTGTTTTTT.

This clonotype was detected only a few times. V is TRBV7-3 and J is TRBJ2-6; TRBD1 might be the D (6 bases). Germline-derived CDR1 and CDR2 are SGHTA and FQGTGA. V lost 2 bases and J 1 base, leaving 18 bases between the germline ends. The CDR3 length is 19 residues. CDR3 amino acids: CASSLPRAGEISGANVLTF. DNA for the CDR3: TGTGCCAGCAGCTTACCCCGGGCAGGGGAAATATCTGGGGCCAACGTCCTGACTTTC.

The V call is TRBV12-3 or TRBV12-4, the J call TRBJ2-3; a weak D match, TRBD1 (5 bases). CDR3 size: 15 residues. The V gene lost 5 bases and the J gene lost 1 base, with 13 bases spanning the gap. In DNA, the CDR3 is TGTGCCAGCAGTCCAGCCAGGGTTGGCACAGATACGCAGTATTTT. Protein: CASSPARVGTDTQYF.

This clonotype appeared many times. The chain joins TRBV6-6 to TRBJ1-2; 9 bases fit TRBD1. The CDR3 runs 18 residues. CDR1 and CDR2 (germline): MNHNY, SVGAGI (reference sequence). V gave up 7 bases and J gave up 0 bases; unmatched junction bases: 15. In nucleotides, the CDR3 is TGTGCCAGCAATATACAGGGGGCAACCCACACTTCTAACTATGGCTACACCTTC. The encoded protein is CASNIQGATHTSNYGYTF.

Many counts were recorded for this clonotype. This chain links TRBV5-1 with TRBJ2-2; maybe TRBD2 (5 bases). The V gene's germline CDR1 is SGHRS and CDR2 YFSETQ. V lost 2 bases and J 2 bases, leaving 10 bases between the germline ends. The CDR3 covers 15 residues. CDR3 sequence (DNA): TGCGCCAGCAGCTTAGGTAGCGCCAACACCGGGGAGCTGTTTTTT. This encodes CASSLGSANTGELFF.

This clonotype occurred many times. The J gene is TRBJ1-4, the V gene TRBV15; D is possibly TRBD1 (6 bases). The V end lost 4 bases, the J end lost 5 bases, and 11 bases lay between the germline ends. The germline V gene has CDR1 LNHNV and CDR2 YYDKDF (reference sequence). The CDR3 totals 14 residues. The CDR3 here is CATSTTGLNEKLFF. The DNA of the CDR3 is TGTGCCACCAGCACTACAGGGCTCAATGAAAAACTGTTTTTT.

This clonotype showed up many times. One end of the junction fails to match germline, which may point to a read error. The CDR3 reads CASSGSQDTQYF. CDR3 bases: TGTGCCAGCAGCGGGTCGCAAGATACCCAGTACTTC. The V call is TRBV11-3, the J call TRBJ2-5; D is unclear. The CDR3 is 12 residues long. Germline V gene lookup returns CDR1 SGHNT and CDR2 YENEEA.

The sample holds many counts of this clonotype. The V gene is TRBV11-1, the J gene TRBJ2-7; unclear D gene. CDR1 is SGHAT and CDR2 is FQDESV in the germline V gene (reference sequence). This CDR3 has 13 residues. Trimming removed 2 bases from V and 5 bases from J, with 10 bases in between. Here the CDR3 reads CASSLSLSHEQYV. The CDR3 coding sequence is TGTGCCAGCAGCTTATCTTTAAGCCACGAGCAGTACGTC.

This clonotype has at least ten counts. This chain uses TRBV30 with TRBJ1-4; D remains unclear. V lost 8 bases to trimming and J lost 0 bases, with 13 bases between them. The CDR3 consists of 14 residues. Per germline, CDR1 GTSNPN and CDR2 SVGIG (reference sequence). For the CDR3, the DNA is TGTGCCCGACGATTCAAGGCAACTAATGAAAAACTGTTTTTT. This gives the protein CARRFKATNEKLFF.

The rearrangement links TRBV11-2 to TRBJ2-7; TRBD2 might be the D (5 bases). This CDR3 region has 11 residues. Per germline, CDR1 SGHAT and CDR2 FQNNGV. Trimming took 5 bases from V and 3 from J, leaving 5 bases between them. Here the CDR3 reads CASSRDYEQYV. The CDR3 DNA sequence: TGTGCCAGCAGCCGGGACTACGAGCAGTACGTC.

This clonotype was seen ten or more times. The genes are TRBV11-2 and TRBJ2-7; D unresolved. CDR3 length equals 13 residues. Deletions cut 3 bases from V and 4 bases from J, with 10 bases between. Germline V gives CDR1 SGHAT, CDR2 FQNNGV. In nucleotides, the CDR3 is TGTGCCAGCAGCTTCCTCGGTGGGTACGAGCAGTACGTC. Amino acid sequence: CASSFLGGYEQYV.

This clonotype was counted at least ten times. The rearrangement joins TRBV6-1 to TRBJ1-3; 7 bases are a match to TRBD1. This CDR3 is 18 amino acids long. Germline V gene sequence: CDR1 MNHNS, CDR2 SASEGT. The V segment lost 5 bases and the J segment 0 bases; nucleotides outside the gene matches: 13. The DNA for the CDR3 is TGTGCCAGCAGTTGGCCCGCAGGGGGTGCCAGCTCTGGAAACACCATATATTTT. It encodes CASSWPAGGASSGNTIYF.

This clonotype was detected ten times or more. This chain links TRBV18 with TRBJ2-7; D possibly matches TRBD1 or TRBD2 (5 bases each). This CDR3 contains 15 residues. Germline V gene lookup returns CDR1 KGHSH and CDR2 LQKENI. Trimming pared 4 bases from V and 0 bases from J, leaving 13 bases between. The CDR3 region has the DNA TGTGCCAGCTCACTTGGGGCAGCGGACTCCTACGAGCAGTACGTC. The encoded protein is CASSLGAADSYEQYV.

This clonotype was picked up many times. The chain uses TRBV18 and TRBJ1-1; maybe TRBD1 (5 bases). This CDR3 has 17 residues. Trimming left V 3 bases short and J 4 bases short, with 21 bases between. Looked up from germline, CDR1 is KGHSH and CDR2 is LQKENI. The CDR3 nucleotides read TGTGCCAGCTCACCTCAAACCCAGGGAGGGTACGGCACTGAAGCTTTCTTT. Protein: CASSPQTQGGYGTEAFF.

This clonotype was counted many times. Here the CDR3 reads CSVGDRDQPQHF. The CDR3 DNA follows: TGCAGCGTTGGGGACAGAGATCAGCCCCAGCATTTT. The genes are TRBV29-1 and TRBJ1-5; 7 nucleotides agree with TRBD1. The CDR3 sequence is 12 residues long. V dropped 4 bases and J dropped 5; count of bases not matched to a gene: 2. The germline CDR1 and CDR2 sequences are SQVTM and ANQGSEA.

This clonotype was seen at least ten times. The chain recombines TRBV20-1 with TRBJ1-2; no firm D call. In germline, CDR1 is DFQATT, CDR2 SNEGSKA (reference sequence). The CDR3 loop spans 16 amino acids. Trimming cost V 4 bases and J 0 bases, with 18 bases left between them. The chain's CDR3 is CSANYPLPAANYGYTF. The DNA of the CDR3 is TGCAGTGCTAACTATCCTCTCCCGGCGGCTAACTATGGCTACACCTTC.

At least ten counts were recorded for this clonotype. The CDR3 reads CASSLAPSGGATANEQFF. CDR3 DNA: TGCGCCAGCAGCCTCGCTCCCTCTGGCGGGGCAACCGCCAATGAGCAGTTCTTC. V gene TRBV5-1 combines with J gene TRBJ2-1; D possibly corresponds to TRBD2 (6 bases). The V end was cut by 4 bases, the J end by 6 bases, with 26 bases between. Germline CDR1 and CDR2: SGHRS and YFSETQ. This CDR3 region has 18 residues.

At least ten counts were recorded for this clonotype. The chain combines TRBV18 with TRBJ1-2; no definite D call. Trimming stripped 4 bases from V and 2 bases from J, with 14 bases between. The CDR3 runs to 15 residues. Germline values: CDR1 KGHSH, CDR2 LQKENI. In DNA, the CDR3 is TGTGCCAGCTCACTTTCAACCGCAACCAACTATGGCTACACCTTC. It is translated as CASSLSTATNYGYTF.

This clonotype was counted ten times or more. The rearrangement uses TRBV3-1 and TRBJ2-1, with TRBD2 as a possible D gene (5 bases). V lost 3 bases and J 4 bases, leaving 13 bases between the germline ends. In germline, CDR1 is LGHDT, CDR2 YNNKEL (reference sequence). The CDR3 covers 15 residues. CDR3 sequence: CASSHLAGNYNEQFF. In nucleotides, the CDR3 is TGTGCCAGCAGCCACCTGGCCGGGAATTACAATGAGCAGTTCTTC.

The chain recombines TRBV5-4 with TRBJ2-2; 15 nucleotides line up with TRBD2. Trimming took 6 bases from V and 6 from J; bases not matched to a gene: 12. Germline V CDR1 and CDR2: SGHNT, YYREEE (reference sequence). The CDR3 sequence is 18 residues long. As DNA, the CDR3 is TGTGCCAGCACCCTCCTAAGGACTAGCGGGGGGGGCGCCGGGGAGCTGTTTTTT. This codes for CASTLLRTSGGGAGELFF. The entire variable domain, with the rest obtained from reference TRBV5-4 and TRBJ2-2, is as follows: ETGVTQSPTHLIKTRGQQVTLRCSSQSGHNTVSWYQQALGQGPQFIFQYYREEENGRGNFPPRFSGLQFPNYSSELNVNALELDDSALYLCASTLLRTSGGGAGELFFGEGSRLTVL.